This T cell receptor beta chain emerged from a study of OX40 agonist ivuxolimab in advanced cancers. Findings and limits, study-wide: On average, a greater number of expanded clones characterised CD8+ T cells relative to CD4+.

The V and J ends lost 2 bases and 6 bases respectively, with 14 bases between them. CDR1 SGHNT and CDR2 YYREEE come from the germline V gene (reference sequence). CDR3 length equals 14 residues. The repertoire was sequenced with immunoSEQ multiplex PCR; TCRdb's copy has only in-frame clones and lacks some. The sample has about 82,000 clones; 70% to 90% are singletons. Blood draws occurred at baseline, cycle 4 day 1, and cycle 7 day 1. Only one count was recorded for this clone. Its antigen is still unknown. This chain links TRBV5-4 with TRBJ1-2; the D gene is possibly TRBD1 (6 bases). The specimen comprised CD4+ or CD8+ T cells sorted from blood, sampled in a trial of the OX40 agonist ivuxolimab. The TCR comes from an adult with an advanced solid tumor such as melanoma, head and neck, liver or kidney cancer. Here the CDR3 DNA reads TGTGCCAGCAGCTTCCCAGGGGTAAGAAATGGCTACACCTTC. Protein sequence: CASSFPGVRNGYTF.